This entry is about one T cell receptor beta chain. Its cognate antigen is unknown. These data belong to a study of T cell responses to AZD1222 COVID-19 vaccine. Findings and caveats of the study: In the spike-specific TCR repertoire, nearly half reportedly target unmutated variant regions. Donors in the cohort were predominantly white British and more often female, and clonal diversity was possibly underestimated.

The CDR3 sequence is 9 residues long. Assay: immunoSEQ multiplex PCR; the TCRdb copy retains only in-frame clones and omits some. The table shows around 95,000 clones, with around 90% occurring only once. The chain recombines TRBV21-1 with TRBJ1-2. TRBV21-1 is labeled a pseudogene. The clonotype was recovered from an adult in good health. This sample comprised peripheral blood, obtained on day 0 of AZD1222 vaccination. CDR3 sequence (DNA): TGTGCCCCCCGCCATGGCTACACCTTC. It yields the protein CAPRHGYTF.